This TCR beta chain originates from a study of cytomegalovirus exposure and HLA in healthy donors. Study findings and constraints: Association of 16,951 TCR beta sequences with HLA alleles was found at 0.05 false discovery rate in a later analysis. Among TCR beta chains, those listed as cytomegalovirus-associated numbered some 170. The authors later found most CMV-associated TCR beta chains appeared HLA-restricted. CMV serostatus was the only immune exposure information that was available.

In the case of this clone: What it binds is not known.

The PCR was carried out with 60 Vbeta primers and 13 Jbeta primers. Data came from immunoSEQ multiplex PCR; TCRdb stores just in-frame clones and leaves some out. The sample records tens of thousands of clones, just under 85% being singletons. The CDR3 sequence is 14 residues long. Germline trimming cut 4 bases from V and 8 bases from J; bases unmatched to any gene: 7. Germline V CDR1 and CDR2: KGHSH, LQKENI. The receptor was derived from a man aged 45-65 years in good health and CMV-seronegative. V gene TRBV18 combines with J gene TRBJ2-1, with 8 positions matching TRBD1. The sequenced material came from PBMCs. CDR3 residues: CASSHGQGFDEQFF. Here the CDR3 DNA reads TGTGCCAGCTCACATGGACAGGGTTTCGATGAGCAGTTCTTC.